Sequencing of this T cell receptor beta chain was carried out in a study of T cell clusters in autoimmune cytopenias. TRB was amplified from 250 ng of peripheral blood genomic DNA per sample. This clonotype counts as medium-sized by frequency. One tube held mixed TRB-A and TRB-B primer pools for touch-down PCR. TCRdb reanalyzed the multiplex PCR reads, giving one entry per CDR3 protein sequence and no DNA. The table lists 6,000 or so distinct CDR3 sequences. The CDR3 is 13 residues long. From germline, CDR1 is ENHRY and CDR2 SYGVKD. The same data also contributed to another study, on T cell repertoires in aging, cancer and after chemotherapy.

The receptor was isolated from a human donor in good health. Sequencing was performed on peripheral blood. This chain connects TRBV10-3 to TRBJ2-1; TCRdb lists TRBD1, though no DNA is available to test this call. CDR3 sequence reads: CAIPGQGANEQFF.